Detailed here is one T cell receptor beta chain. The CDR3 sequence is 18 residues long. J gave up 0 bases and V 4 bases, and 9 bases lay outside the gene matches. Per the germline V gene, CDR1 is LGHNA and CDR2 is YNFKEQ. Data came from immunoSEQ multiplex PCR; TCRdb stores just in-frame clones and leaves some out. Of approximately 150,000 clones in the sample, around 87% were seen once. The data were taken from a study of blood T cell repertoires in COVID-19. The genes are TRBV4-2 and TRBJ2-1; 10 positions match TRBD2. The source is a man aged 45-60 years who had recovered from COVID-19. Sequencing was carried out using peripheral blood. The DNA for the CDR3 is TGTGCCAGCAGCCTCGGAGCGGGGGGGCTGCCCTCCTACAATGAGCAGTTCTTC. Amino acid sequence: CASSLGAGGLPSYNEQFF.